This TCR beta chain derives from a study of graft-versus-host responses after intestinal transplantation. Turning to the study itself: Each transplant was multivisceral, liver-intestinal, or isolated intestinal. Each recipient received anti-thymocyte globulin induction, then tacrolimus and steroids for three to four years.

Study findings and constraints: The highest levels of circulating GvH clones went along with early declines in HvG clones after transplant. Detection of GvH clones occurred in recipient marrow, and some had their first appearance in ileum or blood.

To note about this clone: No antigen is known for it.

This CDR3 spans 15 amino acids. CDR1 and CDR2 from the germline V gene are MGHRA and YSYEKL. Trimming at V came to 3 bases and at J to 7 bases, leaving 7 bases not matched to a gene. Measured with immunoSEQ multiplex PCR; TCRdb has only the in-frame clones, and not every one. This sample has about 97,000 clones; 75% to 95% occur once, and the top ten carry around 0.2%. This sequence was found in a human donor who was the organ donor for an intestinal transplant. The rearrangement links TRBV4-1 to TRBJ1-5; TRBD1 aligns across 9 bases. The sample in question was unstimulated CD4+ T cells sorted from spleen or lymph node cells, obtained before transplant. CDR3 residues: CASSQGQGVGQPQHF. The CDR3 coding sequence is TGCGCCAGCAGCCAGGGACAGGGTGTTGGGCAGCCCCAGCATTTT.